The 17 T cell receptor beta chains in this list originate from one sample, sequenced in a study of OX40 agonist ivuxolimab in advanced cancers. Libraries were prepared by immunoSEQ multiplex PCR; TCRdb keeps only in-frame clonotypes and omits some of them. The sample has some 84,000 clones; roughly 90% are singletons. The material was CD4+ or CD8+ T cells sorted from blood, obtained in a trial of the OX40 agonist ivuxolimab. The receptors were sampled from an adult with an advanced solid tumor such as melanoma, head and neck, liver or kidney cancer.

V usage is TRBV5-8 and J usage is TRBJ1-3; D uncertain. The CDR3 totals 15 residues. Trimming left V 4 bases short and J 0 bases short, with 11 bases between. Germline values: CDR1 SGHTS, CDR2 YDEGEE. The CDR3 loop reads CASSPGGFSGNTIYF. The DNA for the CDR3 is TGTGCCAGCAGCCCCGGCGGCTTCTCTGGAAACACCATATATTTT.

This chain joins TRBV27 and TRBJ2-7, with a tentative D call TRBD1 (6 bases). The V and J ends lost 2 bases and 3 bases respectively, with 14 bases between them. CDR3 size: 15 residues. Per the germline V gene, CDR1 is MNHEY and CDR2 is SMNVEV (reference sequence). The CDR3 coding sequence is TGTGCCAGCAGTTTAGCAGGGGCTCAGTACTACGAGCAGTACTTC. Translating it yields CASSLAGAQYYEQYF.

CDR3 sequence: CASSPQGAINEQFF. In nucleotides, the CDR3 is TGTGCCAGCAGCCCACAGGGGGCTATCAATGAGCAGTTCTTC. The rearrangement links TRBV7-9 to TRBJ2-1; 9 positions agree with TRBD1. This CDR3 region has 14 residues. Trimming took 5 bases from V and 6 from J; bases not matched to a gene: 5. Germline V gene sequence: CDR1 SEHNR, CDR2 FQNEAQ (reference sequence).

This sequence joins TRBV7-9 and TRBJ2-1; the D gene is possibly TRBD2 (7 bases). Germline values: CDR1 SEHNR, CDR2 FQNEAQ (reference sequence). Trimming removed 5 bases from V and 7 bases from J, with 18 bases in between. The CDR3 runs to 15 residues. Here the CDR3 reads CASSPLAGAWNEQFF. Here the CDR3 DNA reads TGTGCCAGCAGCCCCCTGGCGGGGGCGTGGAATGAGCAGTTCTTC.

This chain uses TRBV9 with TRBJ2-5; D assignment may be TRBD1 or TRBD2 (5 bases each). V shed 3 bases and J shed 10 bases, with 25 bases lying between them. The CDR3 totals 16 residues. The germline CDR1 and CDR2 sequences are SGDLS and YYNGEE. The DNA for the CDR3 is TGTGCCAGCAGCGCAAACTCTGGGGGATCCCCACTGATCCAGTACTTC. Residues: CASSANSGGSPLIQYF.

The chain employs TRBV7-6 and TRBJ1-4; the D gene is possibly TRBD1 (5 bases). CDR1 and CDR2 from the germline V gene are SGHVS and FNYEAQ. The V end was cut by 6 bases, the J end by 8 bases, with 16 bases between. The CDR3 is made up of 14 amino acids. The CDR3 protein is CASSLSGGWEKLFF. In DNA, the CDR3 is TGTGCCAGCAGTCTAAGTGGGGGTTGGGAAAAACTGTTTTTT.

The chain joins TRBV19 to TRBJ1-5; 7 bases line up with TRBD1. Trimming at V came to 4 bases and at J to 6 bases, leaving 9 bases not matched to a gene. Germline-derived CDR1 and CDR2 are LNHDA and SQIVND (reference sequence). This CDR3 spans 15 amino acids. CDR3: CASSKEQGLGQPQHF. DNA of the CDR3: TGTGCCAGTAGTAAAGAACAGGGGTTGGGTCAGCCCCAGCATTTT.

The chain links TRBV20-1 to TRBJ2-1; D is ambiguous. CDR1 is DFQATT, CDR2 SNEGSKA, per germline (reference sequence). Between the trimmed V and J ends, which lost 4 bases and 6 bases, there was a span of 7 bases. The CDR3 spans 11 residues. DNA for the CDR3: TGCAGTGCTATCTCGTTCAATGAGCAGTTCTTC. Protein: CSAISFNEQFF.

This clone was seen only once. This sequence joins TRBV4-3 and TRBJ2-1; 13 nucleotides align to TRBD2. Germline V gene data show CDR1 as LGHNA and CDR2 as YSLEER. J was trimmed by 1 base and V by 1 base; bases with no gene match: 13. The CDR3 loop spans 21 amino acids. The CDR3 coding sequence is TGCGCCAGCAGCCAAGCCACCACGGAACTAGCGGGGGGGGTATCCTACAATGAGCAGTTCTTC. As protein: CASSQATTELAGGVSYNEQFF.

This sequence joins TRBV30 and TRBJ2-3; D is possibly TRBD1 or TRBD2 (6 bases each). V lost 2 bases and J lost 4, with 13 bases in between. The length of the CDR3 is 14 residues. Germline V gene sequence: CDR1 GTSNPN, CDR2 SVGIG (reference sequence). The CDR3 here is CAWSSGAGADTQYF. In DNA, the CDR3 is TGTGCCTGGAGTTCGGGGGCCGGGGCAGATACGCAGTATTTT.

The CDR3, as DNA: TGCGCCAGCAGCTTGGTATCAGTCTCCGATGGCTACACCTTC. Its protein product is CASSLVSVSDGYTF. The chain carries TRBV5-1 and TRBJ1-2; the D is unclear. CDR1 is SGHRS, CDR2 YFSETQ, per germline. The CDR3 loop spans 14 amino acids. Trimming removed 0 bases from V and 6 bases from J, with 12 bases in between.

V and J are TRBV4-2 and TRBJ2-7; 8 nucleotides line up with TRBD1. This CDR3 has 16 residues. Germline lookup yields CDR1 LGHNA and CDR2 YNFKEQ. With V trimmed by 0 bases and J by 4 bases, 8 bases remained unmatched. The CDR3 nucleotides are TGTGCCAGCAGCCAAGACACGCCGGACAGGGATTACGAGCAGTACTTC. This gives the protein CASSQDTPDRDYEQYF.

CDR3 DNA: TGCGCCAGCAGCCAAGATAATCCTAGCCAAGAGACCCAGTACTTC. Protein product: CASSQDNPSQETQYF. The chain carries TRBV4-1 and TRBJ2-5; D remains unclear. The CDR3 loop spans 15 amino acids. Trimming removed 0 bases from V and 1 base from J, with 9 bases in between. Germline V gene data show CDR1 as MGHRA and CDR2 as YSYEKL.

The CDR3 loop is CASSYPNGAISYEQYF. The CDR3 DNA sequence: TGTGCCAGCAGTTACCCGAACGGGGCAATCTCCTACGAGCAGTACTTC. The V and J genes are TRBV6-6 and TRBJ2-5; possibly TRBD1 or TRBD2 for D (5 bases each). The end of the DNA aligns better with TRBJ2-7, so the J call may be wrong. This CDR3 has 16 amino acids. The germline gives CDR1 MNHNY, CDR2 SVGAGI (reference sequence).

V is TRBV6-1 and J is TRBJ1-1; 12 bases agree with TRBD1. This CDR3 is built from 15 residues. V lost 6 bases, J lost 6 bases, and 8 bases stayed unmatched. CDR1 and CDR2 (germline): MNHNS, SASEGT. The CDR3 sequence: CASRGQGAFLPEAFF. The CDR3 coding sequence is TGTGCCAGCAGGGGACAGGGGGCATTTCTCCCTGAAGCTTTCTTT.

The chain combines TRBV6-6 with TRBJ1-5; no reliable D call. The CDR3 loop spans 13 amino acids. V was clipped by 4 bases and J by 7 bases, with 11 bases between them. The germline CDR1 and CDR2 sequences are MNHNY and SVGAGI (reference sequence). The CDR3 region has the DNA TGTGCCAGCAGTTCGATACATGGGCAGCCCCAGCATTTT. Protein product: CASSSIHGQPQHF.

The CDR3 loop reads CASSLGTAGGNQFF. The CDR3 bases are TGTGCCAGCAGCTTAGGGACGGCGGGGGGGAATCAGTTCTTC. This chain joins TRBV7-9 and TRBJ2-1, with 9 bases matching TRBD2. Germline CDR1 SEHNR, CDR2 FQNEAQ (reference sequence). This CDR3 comprises 14 residues. Unmatched junction bases numbered 8, after V lost 1 base and J lost 13 bases.